These T cell receptor beta chains were read from a single sample in a study of long-term antiretroviral therapy in people with HIV. Some clones are missing from TCRdb's copy, which holds only in-frame ones; the method was immunoSEQ multiplex PCR. This table holds about 33,000 clones, 95% to 97% found once. This specimen was unsorted PBMCs, taken roughly 6.9 years after starting antiretroviral therapy. The origin of the receptors is a man aged 25 to 45 with HIV. Each CDR3 is given with its conserved first and last residue. A D gene is named only where the DNA matches it firmly. Rows give clone size only sometimes, using once, few, many, or a class for an expanded clone.

v_gene: TRBV7-8; abundance: -; j_gene: TRBJ2-7; d_gene: -; CDR3aa: CASSLARLGPGEQYF; CDR3nt: TGTGCCAGCAGCTTAGCTCGACTAGGTCCTGGCGAGCAGTACTTC
v_gene: TRBV4-2; abundance: -; j_gene: TRBJ2-5; d_gene: -; CDR3aa: CASSQVDGDETQYF; CDR3nt: TGTGCCAGCAGCCAAGTTGATGGAGACGAGACCCAGTACTTC
v_gene: TRBV30; abundance: -; j_gene: TRBJ2-1; d_gene: -; CDR3aa: CAWSLLTGRVEDEQFF; CDR3nt: TGTGCCTGGAGTCTATTGACAGGGAGGGTTGAAGATGAGCAGTTCTTC
v_gene: TRBV9; abundance: -; j_gene: TRBJ2-2; d_gene: -; CDR3aa: CASSVDGGELFF; CDR3nt: TGTGCCAGCAGCGTAGATGGCGGGGAGCTGTTTTTT
v_gene: TRBV19; abundance: -; j_gene: TRBJ1-2; d_gene: -; CDR3aa: CASSIYGDGYTF; CDR3nt: TGTGCCAGTAGTATTTATGGGGACGGCTACACCTTC
v_gene: TRBV19; abundance: -; j_gene: TRBJ1-2; d_gene: TRBD1; CDR3aa: CASSRGQSYGYTF; CDR3nt: TGTGCCAGTAGTCGGGGACAGTCCTATGGCTACACCTTC
v_gene: TRBV7-9; abundance: -; j_gene: TRBJ2-2; d_gene: -; CDR3aa: CASSFAGLNTGELFF; CDR3nt: TGTGCCAGCAGCTTTGCCGGGTTGAACACCGGGGAGCTGTTTTTT
v_gene: TRBV6-6; abundance: -; j_gene: TRBJ1-2; d_gene: -; CDR3aa: CASSFPGGYTF; CDR3nt: TGTGCCAGCAGTTTCCCGGGTGGCTACACCTTC
v_gene: TRBV29-1; abundance: -; j_gene: TRBJ2-7; d_gene: -; CDR3aa: CSVASRTAAREQYF; CDR3nt: TGCAGCGTTGCCAGTCGGACCGCCGCTCGCGAGCAGTACTTC
v_gene: TRBV30; abundance: -; j_gene: TRBJ2-1; d_gene: -; CDR3aa: CAWSGRNEQFF; CDR3nt: TGTGCCTGGAGTGGTAGAAATGAGCAGTTCTTC
v_gene: TRBV27; abundance: once; j_gene: TRBJ2-6; d_gene: -; CDR3aa: CASSTYQGSGANVLTF; CDR3nt: TGTGCCAGCAGCACCTACCAGGGCTCTGGGGCCAACGTCCTGACTTTC
v_gene: TRBV2; abundance: -; j_gene: TRBJ2-5; d_gene: -; CDR3aa: CASSGRGQETQYF; CDR3nt: TGTGCCAGCAGTGGGAGAGGGCAAGAGACCCAGTACTTC
v_gene: TRBV19; abundance: -; j_gene: TRBJ1-1; d_gene: -; CDR3aa: CASSIDRGVLF; CDR3nt: TGTGCCAGTAGTATAGATCGGGGGGTCTTGTTT
v_gene: TRBV27; abundance: -; j_gene: TRBJ2-7; d_gene: -; CDR3aa: CASSRSNPGTHEQYF; CDR3nt: TGTGCCAGCAGCCGATCCAACCCCGGGACTCACGAGCAGTACTTC
v_gene: TRBV6-5; abundance: once; j_gene: TRBJ2-3; d_gene: TRBD2; CDR3aa: CASRPRGADTQYF; CDR3nt: TGTGCCAGCAGACCCCGGGGGGCAGATACGCAGTATTTT
v_gene: TRBV7-3; abundance: -; j_gene: TRBJ2-2; d_gene: TRBD2; CDR3aa: CASSLLAGGTGELFF; CDR3nt: TGTGCCAGCAGCTTACTAGCGGGGGGCACCGGGGAGCTGTTTTTT
v_gene: TRBV30; abundance: -; j_gene: TRBJ1-2; d_gene: -; CDR3aa: CAWSVQANYGYTF; CDR3nt: TGTGCCTGGAGTGTCCAGGCTAACTATGGCTACACCTTC
v_gene: TRBV7-2; abundance: -; j_gene: TRBJ2-1; d_gene: TRBD2; CDR3aa: CASSSQSGTSDEQFF; CDR3nt: TGTGCCAGCAGCTCGCAGTCCGGGACTAGCGATGAGCAGTTCTTC
v_gene: TRBV27; abundance: -; j_gene: TRBJ2-7; d_gene: -; CDR3aa: CASSLRVAETYEQYF; CDR3nt: TGTGCCAGCAGTTTACGCGTTGCGGAGACCTACGAGCAGTACTTC
v_gene: TRBV5-1; abundance: -; j_gene: TRBJ1-4; d_gene: -; CDR3aa: CASSYSGGEKLFF; CDR3nt: TGCGCCAGCAGCTACTCCGGGGGCGAAAAACTGTTTTTT
v_gene: TRBV10-3; abundance: -; j_gene: TRBJ1-2; d_gene: -; CDR3aa: CAISVGSRYTF; CDR3nt: TGTGCCATCAGTGTAGGGAGTCGCTACACCTTC
v_gene: TRBV19; abundance: -; j_gene: TRBJ1-1; d_gene: -; CDR3aa: CASSPYRHQENTEAFF; CDR3nt: TGTGCCAGTAGTCCATATCGTCACCAGGAGAACACTGAAGCTTTCTTT
v_gene: TRBV6-6; abundance: -; j_gene: TRBJ1-5; d_gene: -; CDR3aa: CASSYPQAHQPQHF; CDR3nt: TGTGCCAGCAGTTACCCACAGGCTCATCAGCCCCAGCATTTT
v_gene: TRBV15; abundance: -; j_gene: TRBJ2-7; d_gene: -; CDR3aa: CATSDLFGGALSYEQYF; CDR3nt: TGTGCCACCAGCGACCTCTTTGGGGGCGCCCTCTCCTACGAGCAGTACTTC
v_gene: TRBV7-9; abundance: once; j_gene: TRBJ2-1; d_gene: -; CDR3aa: CASSPPDRQFF; CDR3nt: TGTGCCAGCTCCCCCCCTGACAGGCAGTTCTTC
v_gene: TRBV15; abundance: once; j_gene: TRBJ2-1; d_gene: TRBD2; CDR3aa: CATSRQRDYYNEQFF; CDR3nt: TGTGCCACCAGCAGACAGCGGGATTATTACAATGAGCAGTTCTTC
v_gene: TRBV15; abundance: -; j_gene: TRBJ1-1; d_gene: -; CDR3aa: CATSRVPNTEAFF; CDR3nt: TGTGCCACCAGCAGAGTGCCCAACACTGAAGCTTTCTTT
v_gene: TRBV2; abundance: -; j_gene: TRBJ1-1; d_gene: -; CDR3aa: CASRKEGDTEAFF; CDR3nt: TGTGCCAGCAGAAAAGAAGGTGACACTGAAGCTTTCTTT